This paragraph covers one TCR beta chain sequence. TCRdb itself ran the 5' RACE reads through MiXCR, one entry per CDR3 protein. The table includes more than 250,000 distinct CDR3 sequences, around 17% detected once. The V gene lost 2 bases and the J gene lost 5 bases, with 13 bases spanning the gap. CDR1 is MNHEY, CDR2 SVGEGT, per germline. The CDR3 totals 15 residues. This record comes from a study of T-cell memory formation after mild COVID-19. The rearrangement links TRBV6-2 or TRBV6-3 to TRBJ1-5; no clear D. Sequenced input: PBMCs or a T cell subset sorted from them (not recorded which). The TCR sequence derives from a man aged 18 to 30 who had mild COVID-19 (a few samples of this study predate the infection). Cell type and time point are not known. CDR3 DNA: TGTGCCAGCAGTTACGGGCAGATCCTGTATCAGCCCCAGCATTTT. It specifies CASSYGQILYQPQHF.